These 9 T cell receptor beta chains share one sample of origin, sequenced in a study of Graves' ophthalmopathy and Graves' hyperthyroidism. Amplified material comprised TCR beta CDR3 regions derived from RNA transcripts. The library came from an HTBI-primed first-round RT-PCR and a second-round multiplex PCR. In TCRdb, the multiplex PCR reads were re-called with MiXCR into one record per CDR3 protein. The table includes 650,000 to 900,000 distinct CDR3 sequences, around 40% detected once. The sample was peripheral blood. Receptors originate from an adult man with Graves' ophthalmopathy.

This clonotype was observed a handful of times. The V call is TRBV7-6, the J call TRBJ2-2; 14 bases match TRBD2. Germline assignment: CDR1 SGHVS and CDR2 FNYEAQ. The CDR3 totals 17 residues. The junction had 11 bases not matched to a gene; V was cut back by 8 bases and J by 6 bases. In nucleotides, the CDR3 is TGTGCCAGCCGAAGAGCACCGGGACTAGCGGGGGCCGGGGAGCTGTTTTTT. Its protein product is CASRRAPGLAGAGELFF.

V gene TRBV20-1 combines with J gene TRBJ2-7, with D perhaps TRBD2 (6 bases). Between the trimmed V and J ends, which lost 0 bases and 4 bases, there was a span of 13 bases. CDR3 length: 14 residues. Germline values: CDR1 DFQATT, CDR2 SNEGSKA (reference sequence). Here the CDR3 reads CSARDREVGYEQYF. As DNA, the CDR3 is TGCAGTGCTAGAGACAGGGAGGTGGGTTACGAGCAGTACTTC.

The chain employs TRBV7-3 and TRBJ2-7; 9 bases fit TRBD1. V trimming: 2 bases; J trimming: 3 bases; junction bases outside the gene matches: 8. Looked up from germline, CDR1 is SGHTA and CDR2 is FQGTGA. The length of the CDR3 is 16 residues. The CDR3 bases are TGTGCCAGCAGCTTAGAAGCGGGACAGGGACTCTACGAGCAGTACTTC. Amino acids: CASSLEAGQGLYEQYF.

This clonotype was counted between two and nine times. The chain employs TRBV12-3 or TRBV12-4 and TRBJ2-7; 10 positions match TRBD1. The CDR3 is 14 amino acids. Losses at the gene ends were 6 bases for V and 4 bases for J; bases not matched to a gene: 6. The CDR3 sequence: CASRGQGYDYEQYF. CDR3 in DNA: TGTGCCAGCAGGGGACAGGGGTACGATTACGAGCAGTACTTC.

Concerning this clonotype itself: Relative to the germline gene, one junction end is altered; a read error may explain this. The gene calls are TRBV10-3 and TRBJ1-6; D is uncertain. The CDR3 contains 15 residues. CDR1 is ENHRY, CDR2 SYGVKD, per germline. Here the CDR3 reads CASSESRSDNSPLHF. The CDR3 DNA follows: TGTGCCAGCAGTGAATCACGATCCGACAATTCACCCCTCCACTTT.

This clonotype was picked up many times. V is TRBV10-3 and J is TRBJ1-1; D is unclear. Germline V CDR1 and CDR2: ENHRY, SYGVKD. CDR3 length: 14 amino acids. V was pared by 3 bases and J by 3 bases, with 11 bases between. The CDR3 here is CAISERRADTEAFF. In DNA, the CDR3 is TGTGCCATCAGTGAAAGAAGGGCGGACACTGAAGCTTTCTTT.

A note on this clonotype: The junction departs from germline at one end; a sequencing error may be responsible. DNA of the CDR3: TGTGCCAGCAGCCCCGGGACAGGGGTCGGGGAGCTGTACTTC. Translated, it gives CASSPGTGVGELYF. The V gene is TRBV7-6, the J gene TRBJ2-7; 10 bases map to TRBD1. The CDR3 sequence is 14 residues long. CDR1 and CDR2 from the germline V gene are SGHVS and FNYEAQ.

This clonotype has more than one count but fewer than ten. The chain recombines TRBV12-3 or TRBV12-4 with TRBJ1-5, with D tentatively TRBD1 (5 bases). V was pared by 1 base and J by 0 bases, with 7 bases between. The length of the CDR3 is 15 residues. The CDR3 DNA reads TGTGCCAGCAGTTTAGGACAGTCTAGCAATCAGCCCCAGCATTTT. Translated: CASSLGQSSNQPQHF.

Turning to this clonotype: Just one base apart from a much larger clone, this may be a read error. The V call is TRBV7-9, the J call TRBJ1-4; no reliable D call. V gave up 6 bases and J gave up 7 bases, with 9 bases separating them. CDR1 is SEHNR and CDR2 is FQNEAQ in the germline V gene (reference sequence). This CDR3 has 12 residues. The chain's CDR3 is CASSMGSEKLFF. The CDR3 nucleotides read TGTGCCAGCAGTATGGGGAGTGAAAAACTGTTTTTT.